This TCR beta chain came from a study of CD8+ T cells in alopecia areata. The treatment denotes: oral pan-JAK inhibitor, 5-10 mg twice daily. Trimming removed 2 bases from V and 0 bases from J; junction bases left unmatched: 4. The CDR3 has 14 amino acids. Germline-derived CDR1 and CDR2 are GTSNPN and SVGIG (reference sequence). A word on this clone: The antigen remains unidentified.

cDNA serving as the sequencing template came from extracted, reverse transcribed RNA. Method: immunoSEQ multiplex PCR; TCRdb's copy keeps in-frame clones and lacks some. The sample records roughly 120,000 clones, less than 70% being singletons. Study-level results: Expanded CD8+ clones among the top 100, and scalp clonality, were significantly decreased by tofacitinib.

This sample comprised CD4+ T cells sorted from blood, obtained at week 24, from a patient treated with tofacitinib. The TCR comes from a human donor with alopecia areata. V gene TRBV30 combines with J gene TRBJ2-7; 7 positions agree with TRBD2. CDR3 loop: CAWSRRGYSYEQYF. CDR3 bases: TGTGCCTGGAGTCGGCGGGGGTACTCCTACGAGCAGTACTTC.